This TCR beta chain was captured by sequencing in a study of T cells in Graves' hyperthyroidism and ophthalmopathy. This sample holds PBMCs from roughly 10 ml fresh peripheral blood. V dropped 6 bases and J dropped 4 bases, with 21 bases sitting between them. CDR1 is LGHDT and CDR2 is YNNKEL in the germline V gene (reference sequence). The CDR3 loop spans 17 amino acids. This clonotype came up many times. What it binds is unknown. The study, taken as a whole, reports: Most thyroid clonotypes expanded above 0.001 appeared in blood too.

From RNA transcripts, TCR beta CDR3 regions were amplified. Carried out on the TCR CDR3, a first-round RT-PCR used the HTBI primer set. TCRdb processed the multiplex PCR reads anew with MiXCR; each CDR3 protein has one entry. The sample lists about 300,000 distinct CDR3 sequences, about an eighth occurring once. Specimen: blood. This chain joins TRBV3-1 and TRBJ2-2; perhaps TRBD2 as D (6 bases). This TCR was recovered from a woman in her thirties or forties with Graves' hyperthyroidism. Here the CDR3 reads CASRRDRQSSFTGELFF. Here the CDR3 DNA reads TGTGCCAGCAGGCGGGATAGACAGAGCTCTTTCACCGGGGAGCTGTTTTTT.